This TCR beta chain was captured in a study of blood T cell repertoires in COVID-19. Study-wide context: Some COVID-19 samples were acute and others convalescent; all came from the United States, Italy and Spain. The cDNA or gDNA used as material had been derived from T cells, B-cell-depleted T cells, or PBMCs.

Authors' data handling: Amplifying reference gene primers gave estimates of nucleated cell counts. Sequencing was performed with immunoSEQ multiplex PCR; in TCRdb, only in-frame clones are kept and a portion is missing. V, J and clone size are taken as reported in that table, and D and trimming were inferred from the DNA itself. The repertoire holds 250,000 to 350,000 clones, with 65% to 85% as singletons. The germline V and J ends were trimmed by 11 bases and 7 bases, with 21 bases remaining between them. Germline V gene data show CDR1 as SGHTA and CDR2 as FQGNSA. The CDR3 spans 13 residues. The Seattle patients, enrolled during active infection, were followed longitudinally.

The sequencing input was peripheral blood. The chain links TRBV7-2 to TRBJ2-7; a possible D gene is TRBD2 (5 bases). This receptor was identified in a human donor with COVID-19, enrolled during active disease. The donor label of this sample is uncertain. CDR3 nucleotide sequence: TGTGCCGTCGCGGACGGTCGGAGGCGGGAGCAGTACTTC. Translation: CAVADGRRREQYF. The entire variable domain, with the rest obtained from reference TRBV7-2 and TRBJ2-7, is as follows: GAGVSQSPSNKVTEKGKDVELRCDPISGHTALYWYRQSLGQGLEFLIYFQGNSAPDKSGLPSDRFSAERTGGSVSTLTIQRTQQEDSAVYLCAVADGRRREQYFGPGTRLTVT.